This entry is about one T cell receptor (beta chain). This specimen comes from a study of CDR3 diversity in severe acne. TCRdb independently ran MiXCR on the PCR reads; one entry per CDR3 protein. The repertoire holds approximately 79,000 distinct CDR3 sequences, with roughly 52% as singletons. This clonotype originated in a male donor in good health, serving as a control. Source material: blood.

The CDR3 loop is CASSMGVIYSNQPQHF. In DNA form, the CDR3 reads TGTGCCAGCAGTATGGGGGTGATTTATAGCAATCAGCCCCAGCATTTT. The J gene is TRBJ1-5, the V gene TRBV2, with TRBD1 as a possible D gene (5 bases). The CDR3 contains 16 residues. The germline CDR1 and CDR2 sequences are SNHLY and FYNNEI. With 5 bases removed from V and 0 bases from J, the gap between germline ends came to 14 bases.